One and the same sample provided the 18 T cell receptor beta chains below, sequenced in a study of blood T cell repertoires in COVID-19 (TCRdb year 2020). Receptors were amplified or captured by the immunoSEQ multiplex PCR assay. TCRdb limited this immuneACCESS table to in-frame rearrangements with V and J called. A share of clones is missing; checked studies link under half to unresolved V genes, and the rest is unexplained. The sample yields around 200,000 clones; 84% were counted once. Approximately 18% of the sample lies in the top ten. Sequences were obtained from peripheral blood. All receptors come from a woman at least 80 years old with active or convalescent COVID-19.

The rearrangement joins TRBV28 to TRBJ2-7; no clear D. CDR1 and CDR2 (germline): MDHEN, SYDVKM. Trimming took off 2 bases at V and 6 bases at J, with 8 bases between the two ends. The CDR3 sequence is 12 residues long. The CDR3 protein is CASSLGEREQYF. The CDR3 coding sequence is TGTGCCAGCAGTTTAGGTGAGCGCGAGCAGTACTTC.

The CDR3 here is CASSPSGPSVYGYTF. CDR3 in DNA: TGTGCCAGCAGCCCGAGCGGACCCAGTGTCTATGGCTACACCTTC. The rearrangement uses TRBV7-9 and TRBJ1-2, with D uncertain. Trimming shortened V by 5 bases and J by 4 bases, and 17 bases separated the two germline ends. This CDR3 contains 15 residues. The germline V gene has CDR1 SEHNR and CDR2 FQNEAQ (reference sequence).

The rearrangement uses TRBV10-3 and TRBJ2-7; D possibly corresponds to TRBD1 (5 bases). CDR1 and CDR2 from the germline V gene are ENHRY and SYGVKD. There are 14 residues in the CDR3. The V end was cut by 7 bases, the J end by 3 bases, with 16 bases between. The chain's CDR3 is CAITPDSYLYEQYF. Written as DNA, the CDR3 is TGTGCCATCACCCCCGACAGTTACCTCTACGAGCAGTACTTC.

The CDR3 nucleotides are TGTGCCAGCAGTTTACACTACTCAGGCTACACCTTC. Amino acids: CASSLHYSGYTF. This sequence joins TRBV12-3 or TRBV12-4 and TRBJ1-2; D is unresolved. The CDR3 is made up of 12 amino acids. Trimming shortened V by 2 bases and J by 8 bases, and 9 bases separated the two germline ends.

The chain links TRBV6-5 to TRBJ2-7, with 7 bases aligning to TRBD1. Germline values: CDR1 MNHEY, CDR2 SVGAGI. The CDR3 has 15 residues. After removal of 7 bases from V and 5 bases from J, the junction contained 14 bases not matched to a gene. The CDR3 here is CASTENRGSWNEQYF. CDR3 DNA sequence: TGTGCCAGCACCGAAAACAGGGGCTCTTGGAACGAGCAGTACTTC.

The chain combines TRBV18 with TRBJ1-5; no clear D gene. Germline-derived CDR1 and CDR2 are KGHSH and LQKENI. V lost 1 base and J lost 3, with 7 bases in between. The CDR3 sequence is 14 residues long. The CDR3 loop reads CASSPLGLNQPQHF. CDR3 DNA sequence: TGTGCCAGCTCACCACTTGGGCTCAATCAGCCCCAGCATTTT.

The rearrangement joins TRBV11-2 to TRBJ2-3; 7 bases map to TRBD2. The germline gives CDR1 SGHAT, CDR2 FQNNGV. This CDR3 comprises 15 residues. V was clipped by 3 bases and J by 3 bases; unmatched bases: 6. In DNA, the CDR3 is TGTGCCAGCAGCTTCGGGGGGTTTGCGACAGATACGCAGTATTTT. Protein product: CASSFGGFATDTQYF.

CDR3 in DNA: TGTGCCAGCAAGTCGGAAGGGGGCCTCAATCAGCCCCAGCATTTT. This sequence encodes CASKSEGGLNQPQHF. The chain employs TRBV6-5 and TRBJ1-5; 7 nucleotides align to TRBD1. The germline V gene has CDR1 MNHEY and CDR2 SVGAGI. Trimming took 7 bases from V and 3 from J; bases not matched to a gene: 9. CDR3 length: 15 amino acids.

Concerning this clone: The sample contains more than one DNA sequence encoding this CDR3. This chain connects TRBV5-6 to TRBJ2-7, with D possibly TRBD2 on 5 matching bases. Trimming took 4 bases from V and 1 from J, leaving 12 bases between them. The CDR3 has 14 residues. Germline CDR1 reads SGHDT; CDR2 reads YYEEEE. The CDR3 is CASSRRGQSYEQYF. In nucleotides, the CDR3 is TGTGCCAGCAGCCGGAGAGGGCAGTCCTACGAGCAGTACTTC.

This chain joins TRBV7-3 and TRBJ2-6; D unclear. V lost 2 bases and J lost 0, with 5 bases in between. Germline-derived CDR1 and CDR2 are SGHTA and FQGTGA. The CDR3 sequence is 15 residues long. CDR3 coding DNA: TGTGCCAGCAGCTTAGACTTCTCTGGGGCCAACGTCCTGACTTTC. This codes for CASSLDFSGANVLTF.

This CDR3 is CASSGRYGYTF. The CDR3 coding sequence is TGTGCCAGCTCGGGTCGCTATGGCTACACCTTC. The J gene is TRBJ1-2, the V gene TRBV7-2; D is unresolved. The CDR3 has 11 residues. The V gene's germline CDR1 is SGHTA and CDR2 FQGNSA. Between the trimmed V and J ends, which lost 8 bases and 4 bases, there was a span of 8 bases.

The gene calls are TRBV5-6 and TRBJ2-1; 11 bases are shared with TRBD2. J gave up 1 base and V 5 bases, and 5 bases lay outside the gene matches. Germline assignment: CDR1 SGHDT and CDR2 YYEEEE. The CDR3 has 16 amino acids. The CDR3 here is CASRTTSGASYNEQFF. The DNA for the CDR3 is TGTGCCAGCAGGACGACTAGCGGGGCATCCTACAATGAGCAGTTCTTC.

CDR3 sequence reads: CASSPVRDTSTDTQYF. DNA of the CDR3: TGTGCCAGCAGCCCCGTTCGGGACACTAGCACAGATACGCAGTATTTT. The V and J genes are TRBV28 and TRBJ2-3; a weak D match, TRBD1 (6 bases). Trimming pared 6 bases from V and 0 bases from J, leaving 16 bases between. Germline V lookup: CDR1 MDHEN, CDR2 SYDVKM. This CDR3 comprises 16 residues.

Turning to this clone: This same CDR3 is encoded by further DNA sequences in the sample. The chain uses TRBV5-4 and TRBJ1-3, with D unresolved. The CDR3 sequence is 14 residues long. Trimming removed 4 bases from V and 2 bases from J, with 10 bases in between. Germline CDR1 reads SGHNT; CDR2 reads YYREEE (reference sequence). The CDR3 DNA is TGTGCCAGCAGCCTCCCGGGGACTGGAAACACCATATATTTT. Amino acid sequence: CASSLPGTGNTIYF.

This clone showed up just once. This chain connects TRBV5-1 to TRBJ2-1, with a tentative D call TRBD2 (6 bases). CDR3 size: 14 residues. The V end was cut by 1 base, the J end by 5 bases, with 10 bases between. The germline CDR1 and CDR2 sequences are SGHRS and YFSETQ. The CDR3 sequence: CASSLFGGHNEQFF. CDR3 sequence (DNA): TGCGCCAGCAGCTTGTTCGGAGGGCACAATGAGCAGTTCTTC. Supplemented by reference TRBV5-1 and TRBJ2-1, the full variable domain reads KAGVTQTPRYLIKTRGQQVTLSCSPISGHRSVSWYQQTPGQGLQFLFEYFSETQRNKGNFPGRFSGRQFSNSRSEMNVSTLELGDSALYLCASSLFGGHNEQFFGPGTRLTVL.

The chain recombines TRBV7-2 with TRBJ2-1; possibly TRBD1 for D (5 bases). V was cut by 3 bases and J by 0 bases, with 9 bases left in between. From germline, CDR1 is SGHTA and CDR2 FQGNSA. This CDR3 has 15 amino acids. The CDR3 protein is CASSFDRDSYNEQFF. CDR3 in DNA: TGTGCCAGCAGCTTCGACAGAGACTCCTACAATGAGCAGTTCTTC.

The rearrangement joins TRBV19 to TRBJ2-6; D is perhaps TRBD1 (6 bases). Germline CDR1 is LNHDA and CDR2 is SQIVND (reference sequence). This CDR3 has 19 amino acids. V was shortened by 4 bases and J by 1 base, with 20 bases between the two germline ends. CDR3 DNA: TGTGCCAGTAGTACCCTCGGACAGAAGCCCGCTTCTGGGGCCAACGTCCTGACTTTC. As protein: CASSTLGQKPASGANVLTF.

This chain links TRBV6-2 or TRBV6-3 with TRBJ1-4, with 9 positions matching TRBD1. This CDR3 is 18 amino acids long. The ends lost 2 bases at V and 1 base at J; junction bases unmatched: 8. The germline gives CDR1 MNHEY, CDR2 SVGEGT. In DNA form, the CDR3 reads TGTGCCAGCAGTTACCCGGGACAGGGTCGACGAACTAATGAAAAACTGTTTTTT. It encodes CASSYPGQGRRTNEKLFF.